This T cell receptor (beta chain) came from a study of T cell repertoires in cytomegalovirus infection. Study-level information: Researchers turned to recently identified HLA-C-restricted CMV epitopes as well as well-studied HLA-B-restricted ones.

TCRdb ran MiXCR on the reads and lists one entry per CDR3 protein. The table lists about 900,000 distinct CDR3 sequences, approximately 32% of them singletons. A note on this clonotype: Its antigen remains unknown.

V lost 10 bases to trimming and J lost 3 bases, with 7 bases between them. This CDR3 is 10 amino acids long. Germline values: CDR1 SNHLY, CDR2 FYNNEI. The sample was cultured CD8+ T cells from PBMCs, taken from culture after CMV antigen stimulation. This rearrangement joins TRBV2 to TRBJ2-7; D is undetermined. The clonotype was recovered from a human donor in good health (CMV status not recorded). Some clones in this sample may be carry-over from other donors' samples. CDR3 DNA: TGTGCCACCCAGAGCTACGAGCAGTACTTC. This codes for CATQSYEQYF.